Listed here are 26 T cell receptor beta chains from one sample, sequenced in a study of cytomegalovirus exposure and HLA in healthy donors. With 60 Vbeta and 13 Jbeta primers, the PCR was carried out. Sequencing was performed with immunoSEQ multiplex PCR; in TCRdb, only in-frame clones are kept and a portion is missing. The sample gives about 89,000 clones, 70% to 80% of which show up once; 3% to 4.5% is in the top ten. Sequenced: PBMCs. These receptors were taken from a man aged 30 to 39 in good health and CMV-seronegative.

Comments on this clone: One end of the junction does not line up with germline, which may come from a read error. This rearrangement joins TRBV4-3 to TRBJ2-1, with 12 bases that match TRBD2. This CDR3 comprises 16 residues. Germline lookup yields CDR1 LGHNA and CDR2 YSLEER. CDR3 in DNA: TGCGCCAGCAGTCAAGGTATACTAGCGGGGGGCAATGAGCAGTTCTTC. The encoded protein is CASSQGILAGGNEQFF.

The chain links TRBV21-1 to TRBJ2-7; TRBD2 is the table's D call, not checked against the DNA. TRBV21-1 is shown as a pseudogene. The CDR3 sequence is 13 residues long. CDR3 protein: CASSRKLVAGEYF. In nucleotides, the CDR3 is TGTGCCAGCAGCCGAAAGTTGGTAGCGGGAGAGTACTTC.

The V gene is TRBV7-2, the J gene TRBJ1-2; no clear D gene. Germline V gives CDR1 SGHTA, CDR2 FQGNSA. The CDR3 has 16 residues. V was trimmed by 2 bases and J by 8 bases, leaving 21 bases between them. DNA of the CDR3: TGTGCCAGCAGCTTAAAGGGATCTAGCGAGAGGCGGGGCTACACCTTC. Translating it yields CASSLKGSSERRGYTF.

This chain uses TRBV5-1 with TRBJ2-5; a possible D gene is TRBD1 (5 bases). Gene TRBJ2-7 matches the end of the DNA better, so the J call may be wrong. The CDR3 extends over 15 amino acids. Germline loops: CDR1 SGHRS, CDR2 YFSETQ. CDR3 sequence: CASSLTGGSSYEQYF. CDR3 nucleotides: TGCGCCAGCAGCTTGACAGGTGGTAGCTCCTACGAGCAGTACTTC.

The chain has TRBV2 and TRBJ2-6; the D gene is possibly TRBD1 (5 bases). V lost 5 bases and J lost 0, with 8 bases in between. Germline lookup yields CDR1 SNHLY and CDR2 FYNNEI. CDR3 length equals 15 residues. CDR3 nucleotide sequence: TGTGCCAGCAGTCGTGACAGCTCTGGGGCCAACGTCCTGACTTTC. Amino acids: CASSRDSSGANVLTF.

The chain uses TRBV6-5 and TRBJ1-2; 7 bases are a match to TRBD1. This CDR3 has 13 residues. V dropped 5 bases and J dropped 6; count of bases not matched to a gene: 6. Germline CDR1 MNHEY, CDR2 SVGAGI. CDR3 DNA sequence: TGTGCCAGCAGTAGATCAGGGGGAAATGGCTACACCTTC. Its protein is CASSRSGGNGYTF.

This clone was detected only a few times. The genes are TRBV7-2 and TRBJ2-7; TRBD1 agrees at 9 bases. CDR3 length: 17 amino acids. Trimming cost V 1 base and J 2 bases; bases outside gene matches: 9. CDR1 and CDR2 (germline): SGHTA, FQGNSA. DNA of the CDR3: TGTGCCAGCAGCTTAGGGGCCGGGACAGGGTGGGCCTACGAGCAGTACTTC. Protein: CASSLGAGTGWAYEQYF.

The rearrangement joins TRBV28 to TRBJ1-2, with D possibly matching TRBD1 (5 bases). CDR3 length: 13 residues. Per the germline V gene, CDR1 is MDHEN and CDR2 is SYDVKM. Trimming left V 6 bases short and J 4 bases short, with 12 bases between. CDR3 residues: CASSLDRFYGYTF. The CDR3 coding sequence is TGTGCCAGCAGCCTCGACAGATTCTATGGCTACACCTTC.

J is TRBJ2-5 and V is TRBV5-1, with 11 positions matching TRBD2. The CDR3 consists of 15 residues. The germline gives CDR1 SGHRS, CDR2 YFSETQ. V shed 4 bases and J 1 base; nucleotides not matched to a gene: 3. The CDR3 here is CASSRGTSGQETQYF. DNA of the CDR3: TGCGCCAGCAGCCGAGGGACTAGCGGCCAAGAGACCCAGTACTTC.

The V gene is TRBV7-2, the J gene TRBJ1-3; D call uncertain. The CDR3 totals 13 residues. The germline CDR1 and CDR2 sequences are SGHTA and FQGNSA. Trimming took off 3 bases at V and 4 bases at J, with 7 bases between the two ends. The CDR3 here is CASSFGIGNTIYF. CDR3 DNA sequence: TGTGCCAGCAGCTTTGGCATAGGAAACACCATATATTTT.

The gene calls are TRBV30 and TRBJ1-6; tentative D call: TRBD1 (5 bases). The CDR3 consists of 13 residues. The V end was cut by 3 bases, the J end by 7 bases, with 10 bases between. CDR1 and CDR2 (germline): GTSNPN, SVGIG (reference sequence). In nucleotides, the CDR3 is TGTGCCTGGAGGGTCGGGGGGAATTCACCCCTCCACTTT. This translates into CAWRVGGNSPLHF.

This chain connects TRBV15 to TRBJ2-3; D remains ambiguous. Germline V CDR1 and CDR2: LNHNV, YYDKDF (reference sequence). Trimming shortened V by 0 bases and J by 4 bases, and 5 bases separated the two germline ends. There are 13 residues in the CDR3. The CDR3 coding sequence is TGTGCCACCAGCAGAGATATAGCAGATACGCAGTATTTT. It encodes CATSRDIADTQYF.

In its sample, this clone was seen once. The rearrangement links TRBV7-8 to TRBJ1-2, with 7 positions matching TRBD1. J gave up 4 bases and V 5 bases, and 4 bases lay outside the gene matches. The CDR3 extends over 13 amino acids. Germline CDR1 reads SGHVS; CDR2 reads FQNEAQ. The CDR3 spells CASSGGQFYGYTF. The CDR3 region has the DNA TGTGCCAGCAGCGGGGGACAGTTCTATGGCTACACCTTC.

This clone was seen a few times. V and J are TRBV15 and TRBJ2-7; D remains unclear. CDR1 and CDR2 from the germline V gene are LNHNV and YYDKDF (reference sequence). This CDR3 contains 12 residues. V was clipped by 0 bases and J by 2 bases, with 2 bases between them. The CDR3 is CATSRDTYEQYF. Here the CDR3 DNA reads TGTGCCACCAGCAGAGATACCTACGAGCAGTACTTC.

The rearrangement links TRBV4-1 to TRBJ2-2; unclear D gene. The CDR3 has 14 amino acids. V lost 2 bases, J lost 1 base, and 5 bases lay in between. Germline CDR1 MGHRA, CDR2 YSYEKL. The DNA of the CDR3 is TGCGCCAGCAGCCAACCGAGGAACACCGGGGAGCTGTTTTTT. Protein sequence: CASSQPRNTGELFF.

The chain is built from TRBV5-8 and TRBJ2-5; 10 bases line up with TRBD1. CDR3 length: 15 amino acids. The junction had 3 bases not matched to a gene; V was cut back by 0 bases and J by 4 bases. CDR1 and CDR2 from the germline V gene are SGHTS and YDEGEE. CDR3 sequence (DNA): TGTGCCAGCAGCTTGGGACAGGGGGCAGTAGAGACCCAGTACTTC. Its protein product is CASSLGQGAVETQYF.

This clone was counted once. This chain joins TRBV5-4 and TRBJ2-1; D is ambiguous. Germline V gives CDR1 SGHNT, CDR2 YYREEE (reference sequence). The V gene lost 1 base and the J gene lost 4 bases, with 9 bases spanning the gap. This CDR3 contains 14 residues. The CDR3 sequence: CASSLFGGYNEQFF. CDR3 nucleotide sequence: TGTGCCAGCAGCTTGTTTGGCGGTTACAATGAGCAGTTCTTC.

The chain has TRBV7-8 and TRBJ2-7; D is possibly TRBD1 (5 bases). The CDR3 runs to 12 residues. The germline V and J ends were trimmed by 1 base and 6 bases, with 7 bases remaining between them. The germline V gene has CDR1 SGHVS and CDR2 FQNEAQ. CDR3 residues: CASSLGGVEQYF. CDR3 sequence (DNA): TGTGCCAGCAGCTTAGGGGGCGTCGAGCAGTACTTC.

V gene TRBV7-2 combines with J gene TRBJ2-3; no clear D. Germline values: CDR1 SGHTA, CDR2 FQGNSA. The CDR3 extends over 16 amino acids. With 0 bases removed from V and 6 bases from J, the gap between germline ends came to 16 bases. The chain's CDR3 is CASSLAEAVDRDTQYF. The DNA for the CDR3 is TGTGCCAGCAGCTTAGCCGAGGCAGTTGACCGGGATACGCAGTATTTT.

The sample holds a few counts of this clone. The chain employs TRBV4-2 and TRBJ1-2; 8 positions agree with TRBD1. Germline V gives CDR1 LGHNA, CDR2 YNFKEQ. The CDR3 covers 15 residues. V gave up 6 bases and J gave up 0 bases; unmatched junction bases: 6. The CDR3 loop reads CASRPRTGSNYGYTF. The CDR3 coding sequence is TGTGCCAGCAGACCTAGGACAGGGTCTAACTATGGCTACACCTTC.

The rearrangement uses TRBV5-1 and TRBJ2-6, with 8 bases matching TRBD2. Germline V gives CDR1 SGHRS, CDR2 YFSETQ. The CDR3 loop spans 16 amino acids. With V trimmed by 1 base and J by 4 bases, 4 bases remained unmatched. CDR3 amino acids: CASSLTGGLGANVLTF. The CDR3 nucleotides read TGCGCCAGCAGCTTGACGGGGGGGCTAGGGGCCAACGTCCTGACTTTC.

The chain carries TRBV29-1 and TRBJ1-2, with TRBD1 identical over 7 bases. The J segment lost 4 bases and the V segment lost 5 bases, leaving 16 bases of the junction unmatched. This CDR3 has 16 residues. Looked up from germline, CDR1 is SQVTM and CDR2 is ANQGSEA. CDR3 protein: CSVIRLGQDTFYGYTF. CDR3 coding DNA: TGCAGCGTTATAAGACTAGGACAGGACACCTTCTATGGCTACACCTTC.

The rearrangement joins TRBV29-1 to TRBJ1-4; TRBD1 matches at 9 bases. The CDR3 totals 15 residues. V dropped 4 bases and J dropped 8; count of bases not matched to a gene: 11. The germline V gene has CDR1 SQVTM and CDR2 ANQGSEA. The CDR3 is CSVGLSGQGREKLFF. In nucleotides, the CDR3 is TGCAGCGTTGGATTGTCTGGACAGGGGAGGGAAAAACTGTTTTTT.

The chain joins TRBV9 to TRBJ2-1, with 9 bases fitting TRBD1. The CDR3 totals 15 residues. The trim removed 0 bases at V and 7 bases at J, leaving 5 bases unmatched. Germline-derived CDR1 and CDR2 are SGDLS and YYNGEE. For the CDR3, the DNA is TGTGCCAGCAGCGTAGGATACAGGGGGCTGAATGAGCAGTTCTTC. The encoded protein is CASSVGYRGLNEQFF.

The chain joins TRBV6-1 to TRBJ1-6; tentatively, D is TRBD1 (6 bases). This CDR3 comprises 16 residues. Looked up from germline, CDR1 is MNHNS and CDR2 is SASEGT. V was pared by 4 bases and J by 0 bases, with 10 bases between. CDR3 nucleotides: TGTGCCAGCAGTGCATCGGACAGCTCCTATAATTCACCCCTCCACTTT. It specifies CASSASDSSYNSPLHF.

The genes are TRBV2 and TRBJ1-1, with 7 nucleotides matching TRBD1. The V gene's germline CDR1 is SNHLY and CDR2 FYNNEI. The length of the CDR3 is 14 residues. Trimming cost V 7 bases and J 2 bases; bases outside gene matches: 7. Written as DNA, the CDR3 is TGTGCCAGCACCAGGGACAGAACCAACACTGAAGCTTTCTTT. Residues: CASTRDRTNTEAFF.